The sequence of this T cell receptor (beta chain) was determined in a study of blood T cell repertoires in COVID-19. Study-level information: Material from acute and convalescent COVID-19 was sourced from the United States, Italy and Spain. Sources were T cells, B-cell-depleted T cells, or PBMCs; the material itself was cDNA or gDNA.

Original processing methods: For nucleated cells, counts were estimated from reference gene primer amplification. TCRdb's copy holds only in-frame clones and misses some; the assay was immunoSEQ multiplex PCR. The V and J calls and clone size are taken from that table; D and trimming were inferred from the DNA. The sample includes hundreds of thousands of clones, approximately 91% seen only once; the top ten take about 11%. The CDR3 spans 13 residues. In germline, CDR1 is SGHKS, CDR2 YYEKEE (reference sequence). V was trimmed by 0 bases and J by 7 bases, leaving 8 bases between them. This clonotype was sampled from a woman aged 25 to 39 with COVID-19, enrolled during active disease. The chain has TRBV5-5 and TRBJ2-4, with D tentatively TRBD1 (6 bases). Sequenced input: peripheral blood. The CDR3 is CASSLVQGNIQYF. CDR3 coding DNA: TGTGCCAGCAGCTTGGTCCAGGGGAACATTCAGTACTTC.